This T cell receptor (beta chain) stems from a study of Graves' ophthalmopathy and Graves' hyperthyroidism (dated by TCRdb to between 2017 and 2018). Regarding the study in general: Peripheral blood was collected before any treatment was given, at the time of initial diagnosis. The study used TCR beta repertoire signatures to distinguish Graves' ophthalmopathy from Graves' hyperthyroidism and to predict progression to ophthalmopathy. In total, approximately 130 blood samples were TCR-sequenced: fewer than 50 ophthalmopathy, approximately 80 hyperthyroidism and approximately 17 hyperthyroidism-to-ophthalmopathy patients. To explore V-J signatures that distinguish ophthalmopathy from hyperthyroidism, a discovery set of about a hundred patients was enrolled, made up of 40 to 45 with ophthalmopathy and around 57 with stable hyperthyroidism. For independent validation, a separate cohort was made up of some 19 hyperthyroidism patients plus 17 patients who later progressed from hyperthyroidism to ophthalmopathy. T-cell repertoires of thyroid tissue and blood were compared in six hyperthyroidism patients. Following sampling, methimazole starting at 30 mg daily was administered to hyperthyroidism patients, and high-dose intravenous methylprednisolone was administered to ophthalmopathy patients.

Ophthalmopathy patients had moderately to severely active disease, Clinical Activity Score of at least 3, NOSPECS grade of at least 4, and disease duration under 3 months. Patients with other autoimmune diseases, uncontrolled infections, pregnancy or lactation were excluded. Clinical symptoms, serum thyroxine, TRAb, thyroid ultrasound and orbital computed tomography formed the basis of the diagnosis. PBMCs were isolated from 7.5 to 10 ml of fresh peripheral blood by Ficoll-Paque density gradient centrifugation. Total RNA was extracted with Trizol reagent and quality-checked on an Agilent 2100 Bioanalyzer. CDR1 and CDR2, looked up from the germline V gene (reference sequence), are GTSNPN and SVGIG. V loses 2 bases of germline sequence and J loses 10 bases, and the interval between the two ends is 10 bases. From its cysteine to its phenylalanine, the CDR3 spans 11 amino acids. Left in the record is the CDR3 DNA by itself, 33 bases read in frame from the first base.

Summary of the overall study and its limitations: Most expanded thyroid clonotypes with frequency above 0.001 were also detected in blood, suggesting blood repertoires may reflect the thyroid immune response. In validation, the model predicted ophthalmopathy progression with about 71% sensitivity and less than 80% specificity; some twelve predicted patients were CT-confirmed with GO in a median of around 6 months. Sample size was not predetermined statistically, and investigators were not blinded to group allocation. Ophthalmopathy was separated from stable hyperthyroidism by the 13-signature model with around 89% sensitivity and 81% to 84% specificity in cross-validation and with 80%/75% in the test set.

For repertoire sequencing, the TCR beta CDR3 regions were amplified from RNA transcripts. HTBI primers and the Qiagen OneStep RT-PCR kit were used in a first-round RT-PCR, which was followed by a second-round multiplex PCR, size selection and purification. Libraries were sequenced on an Illumina HiSeq2000 using paired-end 100 bp reads. As for how the authors treated the data: SOAPnuke was used to process the reads, throwing out any read that had adapters, had uncalled bases, had a mean Phred below 15, or lacked an exact constant-primer or identifier match. High-quality paired reads were merged with COPE v1.2.5. Unique nucleotide sequences were defined as clonotypes and aligned to IMGT TRB V, D and J references using MiTCR v1.1. The analysis was limited to V-J combinations with a frequency above 0.0001, which together covered over 98% of repertoires. For each V-J combination, a TCR clonal expansion and chaos score was defined as the ratio of F50 clonal expansion to chaos observed in the TCRdist matrix. Features were reduced by Welch's t-statistics and random forest to over 10 V-J combinations, which fed a naive Bayes classifier. Thyroid-blood repertoire similarity was quantified with the Morisita-Horn index. TCRdb handled the public reads itself, with Q25 trimming in fastp and clone calling in MiXCR, and kept productive beta chains. Duplicate CDR3 protein sequences are folded into a single record with the most common DNA and genes. The V and J calls and clone size come from TCRdb's table, not from the authors' own analysis. The sample profile shows 40,000 to 50,000 distinct CDR3 sequences; roughly half of them were found once. More than 15% of the sample is held by the ten biggest clonotypes.

This clonotype was seen many times. Its target antigen remains unknown. No base qualities exist here, and no much larger clone lies one base off it. Sequenced sample: peripheral blood. This TCR derives from an adult man with Graves' ophthalmopathy. The rearranged segments are TRBV30 and TRBJ2-3; a weak D assignment points to TRBD1 (6 bases agree). The nucleotides are TGTGCCTGGAGTAGGCCAGGGGCGCAGTATTTT. Its coded protein is CAWSRPGAQYF.